This TCR beta chain comes out of a study of identical twins' blood T cells. Unmatched junction bases numbered 4, after V lost 5 bases and J lost 4 bases. There are 14 residues in the CDR3. Germline V gives CDR1 SEHNR, CDR2 FQNEAQ (reference sequence). Per the original methods: Each library had about 2 to 4 million CDR3 reads and about 100,000 to nearly 550,000 clonotypes. One entry per CDR3 protein, called by TCRdb with MiXCR from the 5' RACE reads. In this record, the V and J calls reflect TCRdb's handling and not the investigators' own analysis. The top ten hold about 6.1% of the sample, which has 350,000 to 400,000 distinct CDR3 sequences, approximately 30% seen once.

Sequenced: PBMCs. The clonotype was recovered from a woman between 18 and 49 years old in good health. The chain links TRBV7-9 to TRBJ1-1; 10 bases map to TRBD1. The CDR3 nucleotides read TGTGCCAGCAGCATCCGGGACAGGGGCACTGAAGCTTTCTTT. It specifies CASSIRDRGTEAFF.